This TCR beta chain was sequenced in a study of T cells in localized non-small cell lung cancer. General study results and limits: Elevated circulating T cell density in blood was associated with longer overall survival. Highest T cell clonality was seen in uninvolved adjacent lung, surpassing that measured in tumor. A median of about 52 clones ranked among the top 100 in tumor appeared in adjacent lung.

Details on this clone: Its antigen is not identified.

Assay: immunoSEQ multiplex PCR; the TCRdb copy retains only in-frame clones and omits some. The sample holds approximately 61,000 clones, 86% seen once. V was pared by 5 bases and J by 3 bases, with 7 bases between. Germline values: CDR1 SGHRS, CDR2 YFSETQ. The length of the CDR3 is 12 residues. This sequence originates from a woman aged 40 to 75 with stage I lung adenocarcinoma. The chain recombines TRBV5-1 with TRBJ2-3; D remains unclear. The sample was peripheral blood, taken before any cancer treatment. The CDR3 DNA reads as TGCGCCAGCAGGGCAGAAACAGATACGCAGTATTTT. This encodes CASRAETDTQYF.